A single sample is the source of the 21 T cell receptor beta chains below, sequenced in a study of tumor-infiltrating lymphocytes in primary liver carcinoma. Unsorted bulk tissue of about 19-33 mg yielded co-extracted RNA and DNA. The investigators made TCR beta cDNA from approximately 0.5 ug total RNA, using a constant-region primer. ARM-PCR, slightly modified, supplied the TCR beta libraries through three nested multiplex PCR rounds. A C-beta reverse primer was combined with TRBV1-TRBV30 forward primers in the first two PCR rounds, and each round had about 10 cycles. MiXCR was run by TCRdb on the multiplex PCR reads, yielding one entry per CDR3 protein. The sample comprises over 35,000 distinct CDR3 sequences, around 74% of which are singletons, and around 17% rests with the top ten. Sequenced input: liver tumor tissue from sampling region 4. Indicated subset: tumor region T4, right-lateral pole. The source of these receptors is a man aged 40-55 years with primary liver carcinoma and hepatitis B virus infection.

About this clonotype: The junction and the germline gene differ at one end; a read error may be behind it. The chain combines TRBV29-1 with TRBJ1-2; D is perhaps TRBD1 (5 bases). CDR1 SQVTM and CDR2 ANQGSEA come from the germline V gene. The CDR3 consists of 13 residues. DNA for the CDR3: TGCAGCGCTGAAGTAGGCAGGGAGAATGGCTACACATTC. Translation gives CSAEVGRENGYTF.

This clonotype was seen a single time. The chain couples TRBV4-1 to TRBJ2-3; D might be TRBD2 (5 bases). This CDR3 spans 16 amino acids. The V and J ends lost 0 bases and 7 bases respectively, with 17 bases between them. The germline V gene encodes CDR1 MGHRA and CDR2 YSYEKL. This CDR3 is CASSQDSGSECNTQYF. The CDR3 DNA sequence: TGCGCCAGCAGCCAAGATTCGGGTAGCGAGTGTAATACGCAGTATTTT.

As concerns this clonotype: Just one base apart from a much larger clone, this may be a read error. CDR3 protein: CSAPVWDSQTQYF. The CDR3 coding sequence is TGCAGTGCGCCGGTCTGGGACTCCCAAACCCAGTACTTC. The V gene is TRBV20-1, the J gene TRBJ2-5; possibly TRBD2 for D (6 bases). The CDR3 is 13 residues long. Germline V lookup: CDR1 DFQATT, CDR2 SNEGSKA (reference sequence). V was trimmed by 6 bases and J by 8 bases, leaving 19 bases between them.

For this clonotype: One end of the junction fails to match germline, which may point to a read error. The chain carries TRBV28 and TRBJ2-6; weak D call: TRBD1 (5 bases). Germline V lookup: CDR1 MDHEN, CDR2 SYDVKM. CDR3 size: 15 residues. The CDR3 here is CASSLLGSGANILTF. In nucleotides, the CDR3 is TGTGCCAGCAGTTTACTTGGCTCTGGGGCCAACATCCTGACATTC. Based on the CDR3 plus reference TRBV28 and TRBJ2-6, the full variable domain is DVKVTQSSRYLVKRTGEKVFLECVQDMDHENMFWYRQDPGLGLRLIYFSYDVKMKEKGDIPEGYSVSREKKERFSLILESASTNQTSMYLCASSLLGSGANILTFGAGSRLTVL.

This clonotype appeared a few times. One end of the junction is discordant with germline, which a read error may explain. The rearrangement links TRBV6-6 to TRBJ2-5; 10 nucleotides line up with TRBD1. Germline CDR1 is MNHNY and CDR2 is SVGAGI (reference sequence). This CDR3 spans 16 amino acids. The CDR3 loop is CATSIRDRGTQETQYF. CDR3 DNA: TGTGCCACCAGTATCCGGGACAGGGGTACCCAAGAGACACAGTACTTC.

In regard to this clonotype: This may be a read error, as it is one base from a much larger clone. The genes are TRBV24-1 and TRBJ2-5, with 10 bases lining up with TRBD2. Germline assignment: CDR1 KGHDR and CDR2 SFDVKD. CDR3 length: 13 amino acids. The DNA for the CDR3 is TGTGCCACCGGACTAGCGGCCCAAGAGACCCTGTACTTC. Translated, it gives CATGLAAQETLYF.

This clonotype was seen ten or more times. The chain links TRBV28 to TRBJ2-3; 8 bases are a match to TRBD2. Germline V gives CDR1 MDHEN, CDR2 SYDVKM. The ends lost 5 bases at V and 5 bases at J; junction bases unmatched: 12. This CDR3 has 16 residues. CDR3 in amino acids: CASSKGVSLAEDTQYF. For the CDR3, the DNA is TGTGCCAGCAGTAAGGGGGTATCACTAGCGGAAGATACGCAGTATTTT.

Notes on this clonotype: Mismatch with germline at one junction end may stem from a read error. The genes are TRBV28 and TRBJ2-7; the D is unclear. The CDR3 sequence is 11 residues long. Looked up from germline, CDR1 is MDHEN and CDR2 is SYDVKM. CDR3 DNA sequence: TGTGCTAGCAGCAGCTCCTACAAGCAGTACTTC. Protein: CASSSSYKQYF.

The genes are TRBV12-3 or TRBV12-4 and TRBJ1-5; perhaps D is TRBD1 or TRBD2 (6 bases each). The J call may be in error: the DNA end matches TRBJ2-3 better. CDR3 length: 13 residues. The CDR3 DNA reads as TGTGCCAACAATACGAGGGGTGGGGGGCCCCAGTATTTT. It is translated as CANNTRGGGPQYF.

This clonotype was detected a few times. The chain employs TRBV29-1 and TRBJ2-1, with TRBD2 matching 8 bases. The CDR3 is made up of 14 amino acids. In germline, CDR1 is SQVTM, CDR2 ANQGSEA. CDR3 nucleotide sequence: TGCAGTCACCGTACTAGCGGAGTGTACAATGAGCAGTTCTTC. It yields the protein CSHRTSGVYNEQFF.

This clonotype was observed many times. V and J are TRBV7-9 and TRBJ2-3, with D possibly matching TRBD2 (6 bases). The CDR3 is 14 amino acids. Germline lookup yields CDR1 SEHNR and CDR2 FQNEAQ (reference sequence). V lost 6 bases and J 0 bases, leaving 10 bases between the germline ends. CDR3 amino acids: CASRGTSSTDTQYF. For the CDR3, the DNA is TGTGCCAGCAGGGGGACTTCTAGCACAGATACGCAGTATTTT.

As regards this clonotype: One end of the junction is discordant with germline, which a read error may explain. The chain couples TRBV11-3 to TRBJ2-1, with D unresolved. This CDR3 is 14 amino acids long. Germline V gives CDR1 SGHNT, CDR2 YENEEA. In DNA, the CDR3 is TGTGTCAACAGCTTAGGCGTCTCGAACAATGAGAAGTTCTTC. It is translated as CVNSLGVSNNEKFF.

Notes on this clonotype: A read error may produce the germline difference seen at one junction end. V usage is TRBV20-1 and J usage is TRBJ2-1; D remains ambiguous. The CDR3 loop spans 15 amino acids. From germline, CDR1 is DFQATT and CDR2 SNEGSKA (reference sequence). Here the CDR3 DNA reads TGCAGTGCTACCTCCCGACTGAGTTCCTACCATGAGCAGTTCTTC. Its translation: CSATSRLSSYHEQFF.

A word on this clonotype: Germline is not matched at one junction end, which may reflect a read error. The rearrangement joins TRBV11-3 to TRBJ2-1; D gene unclear. The germline V gene encodes CDR1 SGHNT and CDR2 YENEEA. The CDR3 contains 14 residues. CDR3 in amino acids: CANSLCVSNNERFF. The CDR3 DNA follows: TGTGCCAACAGCTTATGCGTCTCGAACAATGAGCGGTTCTTC.

This clonotype came up a few times. The chain is built from TRBV28 and TRBJ1-2, with unresolved D. V was cut by 10 bases and J by 2 bases, with 20 bases left in between. The germline CDR1 and CDR2 sequences are MDHEN and SYDVKM. This CDR3 contains 15 residues. DNA for the CDR3: TGTGCCACGCCGCCGGAGTCAGTGGGCAACTATGGCTACACCTTC. Translating gives CATPPESVGNYGYTF.

There are many counts of this clonotype. Just one base apart from a much larger clone, this may be a read error. The chain joins TRBV6-9 to TRBJ2-2; maybe TRBD1 (5 bases). CDR3 length equals 13 residues. Trimming cost V 11 bases and J 3 bases, with 13 bases left between them. Germline V gene lookup returns CDR1 MNHGY and CDR2 SVAAGI. The CDR3 DNA is TGTGCCGGCGCCAGGGTGGACACCGGGGAGCTGTTTTTT. It translates to CAGARVDTGELFF.

Points on this clonotype: The conserved closing phenylalanine or tryptophan is absent in this CDR3, likely reflecting a read error. This chain links TRBV5-5 with TRBJ1-1; no firm D call. CDR3 size: 15 residues. The germline CDR1 and CDR2 sequences are SGHKS and YYEKEE (reference sequence). The CDR3 nucleotides read TGTACCTGCAGCCATGAGGGTGAGCGGTACACTGAAGCTTTCCTT. This codes for CTCSHEGERYTEAFL.

On this clonotype itself: Because it lacks the conserved phenylalanine or tryptophan at the end, this CDR3 is likely a read error. The DNA is left out, because the CDR3 cannot be placed on it with certainty; the CDR3 is given as TCRdb lists it. The CDR3 reads CASSLTLAGAGEQYI. The chain uses TRBV11-2 and TRBJ2-7; the listed D gene, TRBD2, was not tested against the DNA. In germline, CDR1 is SGHAT, CDR2 FQNNGV. The CDR3 is 15 amino acids long, termini counted.

Details on this clonotype: This likely comes from a read error, as the CDR3 has no conserved phenylalanine or tryptophan at its end. The chain has TRBV2 and TRBJ2-1; D not certain. Trimming cost V 0 bases and J 2 bases, with 11 bases left between them. The CDR3 covers 16 residues. Germline V gives CDR1 SNHLY, CDR2 FYNNEI. CDR3 DNA: TGTGCCAGCAGTGAAGCGGGCAGGTTGCCCTACAATGAGCAGTTCTTA. Translating it yields CASSEAGRLPYNEQFL.

The chain recombines TRBV6-1 with TRBJ2-6; D perhaps matches TRBD1 (6 bases). Trimming pared 6 bases from V and 8 bases from J, leaving 29 bases between. Germline CDR1 is MNHNS and CDR2 is SASEGT. The CDR3 extends over 19 amino acids. The CDR3 coding sequence is TGTGCCAGCAGGGCCTTTCAGGGCAGGGGCAGCTCTGAGACCAACGTCCTGACTTTC. Translated: CASRAFQGRGSSETNVLTF.

The rearrangement links TRBV4-1 to TRBJ2-6, with TRBD1 identical over 10 bases. The V segment lost 0 bases and the J segment 13 bases; nucleotides outside the gene matches: 12. CDR3 size: 17 residues. Per germline, CDR1 MGHRA and CDR2 YSYEKL. The CDR3 is CASSQEGQGSVVKVLTF. Here the CDR3 DNA reads TGCGCCAGCAGCCAAGAGGGACAGGGGTCTGTGGTCAAGGTCCTGACTTTC.